This TCR beta chain was profiled in a study of blood T cell repertoires in COVID-19. The CDR3 is made up of 11 amino acids. CDR1 and CDR2 from the germline V gene are MNHEY and SMNVEV (reference sequence). Assay: immunoSEQ multiplex PCR; the TCRdb copy retains only in-frame clones and omits some. The table records some 120,000 clones, 90% of them present only once. This clone was seen only a few times. Sequencing was performed on peripheral blood. V and J are TRBV27 and TRBJ2-7; 7 nucleotides line up with TRBD2. The source is a human donor with active COVID-19. The donor label of this sample is uncertain. The CDR3 region has the DNA TGTGCGGTTAGCGGGCCCTACGAGCAGTACTTC. It is translated as CAVSGPYEQYF.